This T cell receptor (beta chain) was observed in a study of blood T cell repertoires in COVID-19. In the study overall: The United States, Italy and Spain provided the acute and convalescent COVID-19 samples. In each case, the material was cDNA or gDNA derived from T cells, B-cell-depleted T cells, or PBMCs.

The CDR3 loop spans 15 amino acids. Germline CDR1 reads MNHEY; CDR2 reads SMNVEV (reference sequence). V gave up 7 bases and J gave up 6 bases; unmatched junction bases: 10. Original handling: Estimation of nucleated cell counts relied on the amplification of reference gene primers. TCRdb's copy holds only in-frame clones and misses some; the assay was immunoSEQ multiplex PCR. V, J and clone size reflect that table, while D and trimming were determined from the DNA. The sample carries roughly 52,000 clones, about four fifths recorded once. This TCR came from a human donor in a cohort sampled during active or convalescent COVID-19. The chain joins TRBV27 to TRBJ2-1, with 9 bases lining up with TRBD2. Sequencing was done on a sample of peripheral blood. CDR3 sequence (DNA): TGTGCCAGCACCCTCCGGAGGCGGGGGGGCAATGAGCAGTTCTTC. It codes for CASTLRRRGGNEQFF.